Listed below are T cell receptor beta chains from one sample, sequenced in a study of blood T cell repertoires in COVID-19. The protocol was immunoSEQ multiplex PCR, while the TCRdb copy is restricted to in-frame clones and leaves out a portion. The repertoire consists of approximately 190,000 clones, with about 88% occurring once and the leading ten covering roughly 6.2%. Sequencing used peripheral blood. Receptor source: a woman aged 40 to 50 who had recovered from COVID-19. Each CDR3 is given with its conserved first and last residue. D genes are given only for firm matches. Expanded clones are given a class, and other clones once, few, many or no size at all.

v_gene: TRBV6-5; abundance: once; d_gene: NA; j_gene: TRBJ1-4; len: 13; CDR3nt: TGTGCCAGTGTTGAAAGGGGTAATGAAAAACTGTTTTTT; CDR3aa: CASVERGNEKLFF
v_gene: TRBV6-6; abundance: NA; d_gene: NA; j_gene: TRBJ1-1; len: 13; CDR3nt: TGTGCCAGCACCAGTACGGGTGGGACTGAAGCTTTCTTT; CDR3aa: CASTSTGGTEAFF
v_gene: TRBV5-1; abundance: NA; d_gene: NA; j_gene: TRBJ1-5; len: 15; CDR3nt: TGCGCCAGCAGCTTGGGGACGGGAAGTAATCAGCCCCAGCATTTT; CDR3aa: CASSLGTGSNQPQHF
v_gene: TRBV10-3; abundance: NA; d_gene: TRBD2; j_gene: TRBJ2-1; len: 20; CDR3nt: TGTGCCATCAGGCGAGGGACTAGCGGGACATTCCCTACAAACTACAATGAGCAGTTCTTC; CDR3aa: CAIRRGTSGTFPTNYNEQFF
v_gene: TRBV2; abundance: NA; d_gene: NA; j_gene: TRBJ2-4; len: 14; CDR3nt: TGTGCCAGTGTAGGAGCGGGAGCCAAAAACATTCAGTACTTC; CDR3aa: CASVGAGAKNIQYF
v_gene: TRBV3-1/TRBV3-2; abundance: NA; d_gene: TRBD2; j_gene: TRBJ2-2; len: 15; CDR3nt: TGTGCCAGCTTTCGAACTAGCGGGAACACCGGGGAGCTGTTTTTT; CDR3aa: CASFRTSGNTGELFF
v_gene: TRBV6-2/TRBV6-3; abundance: NA; d_gene: TRBD1; j_gene: TRBJ1-2; len: 13; CDR3nt: TGTGCCAGCAGGTACGGGACAGGGCATGGCTACACCTTC; CDR3aa: CASRYGTGHGYTF
v_gene: TRBV21-1; abundance: NA; d_gene: NA; j_gene: TRBJ1-5; len: 17; CDR3nt: TGTGCCAGCAGCAGGGGACAGGGGGCGTTTGACAATCAGCCCCAGCATTTT; CDR3aa: CASSRGQGAFDNQPQHF
v_gene: TRBV24-1; abundance: once; d_gene: TRBD1; j_gene: TRBJ2-2; len: 15; CDR3nt: TGTGCCACCAGCGGGACAGGGAATATGGCCGGGGAGCTGTTTTTT; CDR3aa: CATSGTGNMAGELFF
v_gene: TRBV7-9; abundance: NA; d_gene: NA; j_gene: TRBJ1-2; len: 15; CDR3nt: TGTGCCAGCAGCTCTATGGACACCGCTAACTATGGCTACACCTTC; CDR3aa: CASSSMDTANYGYTF
v_gene: TRBV7-7; abundance: NA; d_gene: TRBD2; j_gene: TRBJ2-2; len: 17; CDR3nt: TGTGCCAGCAGCTTAAACGGACTAGCGGTTAACACCGGGGAGCTGTTTTTT; CDR3aa: CASSLNGLAVNTGELFF
v_gene: TRBV19; abundance: NA; d_gene: TRBD1; j_gene: TRBJ1-1; len: 14; CDR3nt: TGTGCCAGTAGTATCTGGACAGGGGGCACTGAAGCTTTCTTT; CDR3aa: CASSIWTGGTEAFF
v_gene: TRBV28; abundance: NA; d_gene: NA; j_gene: TRBJ2-5; len: 11; CDR3nt: TGTGCCAGCCGAATGAGTAGTTCCCAGTACTTC; CDR3aa: CASRMSSSQYF
v_gene: TRBV2; abundance: NA; d_gene: NA; j_gene: TRBJ1-5; len: 15; CDR3nt: TGTGCCAGCAGTGAAGCCATACGGGTTGATCAGCCCCAGCATTTT; CDR3aa: CASSEAIRVDQPQHF
v_gene: TRBV18; abundance: once; d_gene: NA; j_gene: TRBJ2-7; len: 13; CDR3nt: TGTGCCAGCTCATTCGGGCCGGGGGACGAGCAGTACTTC; CDR3aa: CASSFGPGDEQYF
v_gene: TRBV7-2; abundance: NA; d_gene: NA; j_gene: TRBJ1-4; len: 15; CDR3nt: TGTGCCAGCAGCTTAGTCGGGGGACCCAATGAAAAACTGTTTTTT; CDR3aa: CASSLVGGPNEKLFF
v_gene: TRBV9; abundance: few; d_gene: NA; j_gene: TRBJ1-5; len: 13; CDR3nt: TGTGCCAGCAGCCGGGACACCAATCAGCCCCAGCATTTT; CDR3aa: CASSRDTNQPQHF
v_gene: TRBV5-1; abundance: once; d_gene: NA; j_gene: TRBJ1-2; len: 14; CDR3nt: TGCGCCAGCAGCTTGGAGGGGCGTGACTATGGCTACACCTTC; CDR3aa: CASSLEGRDYGYTF
v_gene: TRBV7-8; abundance: NA; d_gene: NA; j_gene: TRBJ2-3; len: 13; CDR3nt: TGTGCCAGCAGCCTCCGACAGCCAGATACGCAGTATTTT; CDR3aa: CASSLRQPDTQYF
v_gene: TRBV10-3; abundance: NA; d_gene: NA; j_gene: TRBJ2-7; len: 16; CDR3nt: TGTGCCATCAGGCTGGACTCCTCGTTCTCGGCGGACGAGCAGTACTTC; CDR3aa: CAIRLDSSFSADEQYF
v_gene: TRBV5-4; abundance: NA; d_gene: NA; j_gene: TRBJ2-5; len: 15; CDR3nt: TGTGCCAGCAGCTTGAGGTCAGGGGACGAAGAGACCCAGTACTTC; CDR3aa: CASSLRSGDEETQYF
v_gene: TRBV7-7; abundance: few; d_gene: TRBD1; j_gene: TRBJ2-2; len: 15; CDR3nt: TGTGCCAGCAGCTTAAGGGGGCCAGGGACCGGGGAGCTGTTTTTT; CDR3aa: CASSLRGPGTGELFF
v_gene: TRBV5-1; abundance: NA; d_gene: TRBD2; j_gene: TRBJ2-1; len: 14; CDR3nt: TGCGCCAGCAGTCCGGGACTAGCGAACAATGAGCAGTTCTTC; CDR3aa: CASSPGLANNEQFF
v_gene: TRBV9; abundance: few; d_gene: NA; j_gene: TRBJ1-6; len: 16; CDR3nt: TGTGCCAGCAGCCCCACCGTGGGAGCCTATAATTCACCCCTCCACTTT; CDR3aa: CASSPTVGAYNSPLHF
v_gene: TRBV5-1; abundance: NA; d_gene: NA; j_gene: TRBJ2-1; len: 15; CDR3nt: TGCGCCAGCAGCTTTATCGGGAGCGCTAGCAATGAGCAGTTCTTC; CDR3aa: CASSFIGSASNEQFF
v_gene: TRBV18; abundance: NA; d_gene: NA; j_gene: TRBJ1-1; len: 13; CDR3nt: TGTGCCAGCGCTAATGACAGGAACACTGAAGCTTTCTTT; CDR3aa: CASANDRNTEAFF
v_gene: TRBV11-2; abundance: NA; d_gene: TRBD1; j_gene: TRBJ2-5; len: 15; CDR3nt: TGTGCCAGCAGCCTCGGGACAGGGGGTGGAGAGACCCAGTACTTC; CDR3aa: CASSLGTGGGETQYF
v_gene: TRBV27; abundance: NA; d_gene: TRBD2; j_gene: TRBJ2-1; len: 15; CDR3nt: TGTGCCAGCAGCCCCCTAGCGGGAGTTAGTTTCGGGCAGTTCTTC; CDR3aa: CASSPLAGVSFGQFF
v_gene: TRBV7-8; abundance: NA; d_gene: NA; j_gene: TRBJ2-2; len: 14; CDR3nt: TGTGCCAGCAGCTTAGGGGAGGTATTCGGGGAGCTGTTTTTT; CDR3aa: CASSLGEVFGELFF
v_gene: TRBV29-1; abundance: NA; d_gene: NA; j_gene: TRBJ1-2; len: 14; CDR3nt: TGCAGCGTTTTTGTTTTGGGCGCAGGCTATGGCTACACCTTC; CDR3aa: CSVFVLGAGYGYTF
v_gene: TRBV3-1/TRBV3-2; abundance: NA; d_gene: NA; j_gene: TRBJ2-3; len: 17; CDR3nt: TGTGCCAGCAGCCCCCCGTCACCGCACCGCGGCACAGATACGCAGTATTTT; CDR3aa: CASSPPSPHRGTDTQYF
v_gene: TRBV28; abundance: NA; d_gene: TRBD2; j_gene: TRBJ2-7; len: 14; CDR3nt: TGTGCCAGCGGGAGACTAGCGGGAAAAAGAGAGCAGTACTTC; CDR3aa: CASGRLAGKREQYF
v_gene: TRBV27; abundance: NA; d_gene: TRBD2; j_gene: TRBJ2-7; len: 15; CDR3nt: TGTGCCAGCAGTTTAGGCGCCGGGAGGACCTACGAGCAGTACTTC; CDR3aa: CASSLGAGRTYEQYF
v_gene: TRBV7-9; abundance: NA; d_gene: NA; j_gene: TRBJ2-5; len: 14; CDR3nt: TGTGCCAGCAGCTTTCGACTTTCTCAGGAGACCCAGTACTTC; CDR3aa: CASSFRLSQETQYF
v_gene: TRBV7-2; abundance: NA; d_gene: NA; j_gene: TRBJ1-5; len: 17; CDR3nt: TGTGCCAGCAGCCCCGGGCCCCCTCCGGGGAGCAATCAGCCCCAGCATTTT; CDR3aa: CASSPGPPPGSNQPQHF
v_gene: TRBV30; abundance: few; d_gene: TRBD2; j_gene: TRBJ2-7; len: 15; CDR3nt: TGTGCCTGGAGTCCTCTAGCGGGATCCCACTACGAGCAGTACTTC; CDR3aa: CAWSPLAGSHYEQYF
v_gene: TRBV9; abundance: NA; d_gene: TRBD1; j_gene: TRBJ2-7; len: 14; CDR3nt: TGTGCCAGCGGAAAGACAGGGACGACCTACGAGCAGTACTTC; CDR3aa: CASGKTGTTYEQYF